This T cell receptor beta chain is from a study of shared clonotypes between healthy human individuals. Study findings and constraints: Non-shared clonotypes had lower generation probabilities than those shared by all four donors. Tissue TCR repertoires likely differ from these blood-only repertoires.

Turning to this clone: What it binds is unknown.

Deep level was the assay's run setting. TCRdb's copy holds only in-frame clones and misses some; the assay was immunoSEQ multiplex PCR. The sample consists of around 1,000,000 clones, approximately 80% of them appearing once. Specimen: memory CD4+ T cells from PBMCs. Subset in this sample: CD45RA-negative fraction. The clonotype was recovered from a man younger than 35 in good health. Some clones in this sample may be carry-over from other donors' samples.

The DNA of the CDR3 is TGTGCCAGCAGCTTAACCGCAGGCAACCACGAGCAGTACTTC. It encodes CASSLTAGNHEQYF. The chain couples TRBV7-9 to TRBJ2-7; D unclear. CDR3 length: 14 residues. The ends were cut back, 2 bases at V and 5 bases at J, with 13 bases in the middle. Germline V gene sequence: CDR1 SEHNR, CDR2 FQNEAQ (reference sequence). Full variable domain (rest looked up from reference TRBV7-9 and TRBJ2-7): DTGVSQNPRHKITKRGQNVTFRCDPISEHNRLYWYRQTLGQGPEFLTYFQNEAQLEKSRLLSDRFSAERPKGSFSTLEIQRTEQGDSAMYLCASSLTAGNHEQYFGPGTRLTVT.